This TCR beta chain was sequenced for a study of T cell responses to AZD1222 COVID-19 vaccine. Study-level points and caveats: Within unmutated variant regions lay the reported targets of nearly half of spike-specific TCRs. Spike-specific TCR breadth and depth were elevated following two AZD1222 doses. Possibly, clonal diversity was underestimated; donors were largely white British and included more females. Across the whole spike, CD4 TCRs peaked at regions 160-218 and 743-854.

TCRdb's copy holds only in-frame clones and misses some; the assay was immunoSEQ multiplex PCR. The repertoire consists of 100,000 to 150,000 clones, with roughly 90% occurring once and the leading ten covering around 4%. A word on this clone: Its target is not known.

The V end lost 3 bases, the J end lost 0 bases, and 9 bases lay between the germline ends. The CDR3 runs 15 residues. Germline lookup yields CDR1 MNHNS and CDR2 SASEGT. Specimen: peripheral blood, collected on day 0 of AZD1222 vaccination. This rearrangement joins TRBV6-1 to TRBJ1-5; unclear D gene. This TCR was recovered from an adult in good health. The CDR3 sequence: CASSDGSTSNQPQHF. The CDR3, as DNA: TGTGCCAGCAGTGACGGGAGTACTAGCAATCAGCCCCAGCATTTT.